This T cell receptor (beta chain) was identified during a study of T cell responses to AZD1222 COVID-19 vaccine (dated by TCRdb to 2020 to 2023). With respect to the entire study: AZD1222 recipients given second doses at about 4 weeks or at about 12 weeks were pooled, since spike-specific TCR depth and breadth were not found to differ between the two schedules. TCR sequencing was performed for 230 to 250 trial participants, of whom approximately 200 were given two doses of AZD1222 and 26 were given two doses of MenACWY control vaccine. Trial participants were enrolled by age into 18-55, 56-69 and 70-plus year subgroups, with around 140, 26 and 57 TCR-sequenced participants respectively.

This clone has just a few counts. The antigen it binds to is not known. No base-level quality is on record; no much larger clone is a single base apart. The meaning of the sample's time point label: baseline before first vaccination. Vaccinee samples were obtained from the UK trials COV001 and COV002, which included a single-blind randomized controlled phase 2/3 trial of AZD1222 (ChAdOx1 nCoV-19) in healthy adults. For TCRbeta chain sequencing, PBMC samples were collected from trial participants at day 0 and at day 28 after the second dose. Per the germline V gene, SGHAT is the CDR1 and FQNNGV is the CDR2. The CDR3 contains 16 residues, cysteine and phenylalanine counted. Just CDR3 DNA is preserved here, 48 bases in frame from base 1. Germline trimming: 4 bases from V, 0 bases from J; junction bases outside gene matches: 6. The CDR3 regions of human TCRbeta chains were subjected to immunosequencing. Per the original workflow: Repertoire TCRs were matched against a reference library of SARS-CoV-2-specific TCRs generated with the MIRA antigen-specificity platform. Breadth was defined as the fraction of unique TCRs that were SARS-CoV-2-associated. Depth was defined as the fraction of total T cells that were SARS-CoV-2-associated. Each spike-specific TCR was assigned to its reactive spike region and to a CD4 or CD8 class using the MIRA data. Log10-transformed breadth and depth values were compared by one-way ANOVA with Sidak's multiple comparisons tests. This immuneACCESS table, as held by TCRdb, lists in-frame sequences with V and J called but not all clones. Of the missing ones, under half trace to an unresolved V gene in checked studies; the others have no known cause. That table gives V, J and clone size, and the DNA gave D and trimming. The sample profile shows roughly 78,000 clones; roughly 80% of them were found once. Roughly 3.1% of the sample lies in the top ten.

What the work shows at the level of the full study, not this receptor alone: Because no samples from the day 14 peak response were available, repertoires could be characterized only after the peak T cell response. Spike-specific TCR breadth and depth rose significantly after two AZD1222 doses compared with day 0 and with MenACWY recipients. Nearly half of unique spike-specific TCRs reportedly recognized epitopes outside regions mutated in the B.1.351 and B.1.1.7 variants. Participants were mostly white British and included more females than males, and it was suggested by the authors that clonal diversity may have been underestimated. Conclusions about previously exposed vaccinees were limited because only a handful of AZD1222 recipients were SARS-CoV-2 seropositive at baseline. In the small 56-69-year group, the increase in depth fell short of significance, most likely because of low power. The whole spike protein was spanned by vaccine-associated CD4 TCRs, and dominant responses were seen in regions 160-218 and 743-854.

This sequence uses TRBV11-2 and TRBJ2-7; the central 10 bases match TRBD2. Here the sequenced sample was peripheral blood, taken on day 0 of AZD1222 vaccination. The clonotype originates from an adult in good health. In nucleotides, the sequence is TGTGCCAGCAGCTCTAGACTAGCGGGTATCTCCTACGAGCAGTACTTC. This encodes CASSSRLAGISYEQYF.